This TCR beta chain is drawn from a study of blood T cells in healthy people across ages. As for this clonotype: No antigen is known for it.

The germline V gene encodes CDR1 SGHVS and CDR2 FNYEAQ. The CDR3 spans 12 residues. Trimming pared 5 bases from V and 10 bases from J, leaving 9 bases between. Whole-study findings and limits: Not knowing donor CMV status may have confounded expanded clonotype changes. Leaving the PBMCs unsorted stopped any conclusive comparison of naive versus antigen-experienced cells.

Through a sample-barcoded 5' primer and a J-beta primer mix, a second PCR was run for about 6 to 11 cycles. MiXCR, applied by TCRdb to the 5' RACE reads, yields one record per CDR3 protein. The table has over 500,000 distinct CDR3 sequences, over 40% seen once. This rearrangement joins TRBV7-6 to TRBJ1-6; D is unresolved. This receptor was taken from an elderly woman in good health. What was sequenced was blood. This CDR3 reads CASSPRQSPLHF. The CDR3 DNA follows: TGTGCCAGCAGCCCCCGTCAATCACCCCTCCACTTT. Based on the CDR3 plus reference TRBV7-6 and TRBJ1-6, the full variable domain is GAGVSQSPRYKVTKRGQDVALRCDPISGHVSLYWYRQALGQGPEFLTYFNYEAQQDKSGLPNDRFSAERPEGSISTLTIQRTEQRDSAMYRCASSPRQSPLHFGNGTRLTVT.